The 16 T cell receptor beta chains below all came from one sample that was sequenced in a study of blood T cell repertoires in COVID-19. Sequencing was performed with immunoSEQ multiplex PCR; in TCRdb, only in-frame clones are kept and a portion is missing. The profile shows tens of thousands of clones, approximately 82% of them singletons. The sequenced sample consisted of peripheral blood. The origin of the receptors is a woman older than 75 with acute or convalescent COVID-19.

CDR3: CASRKGQGDIRANTEAFF. The CDR3 DNA reads as TGTGCCAGCAGGAAGGGACAGGGGGATATAAGGGCGAACACTGAAGCTTTCTTT. This chain uses TRBV2 with TRBJ1-1; TRBD1 matches at 11 bases. V gave up 6 bases and J gave up 1 base; unmatched junction bases: 13. The CDR3 is 18 amino acids. From germline, CDR1 is SNHLY and CDR2 FYNNEI.

The CDR3 region is CASRVHTGQPQHF. CDR3 nucleotide sequence: TGTGCCAGCAGGGTACATACGGGTCAGCCCCAGCATTTT. The gene calls are TRBV6-5 and TRBJ1-5, with unresolved D. Germline V CDR1 and CDR2: MNHEY, SVGAGI. The germline V and J ends were trimmed by 6 bases and 6 bases, with 12 bases remaining between them. This CDR3 contains 13 residues.

This chain uses TRBV27 with TRBJ2-7; the D gene is possibly TRBD2 (5 bases). V lost 5 bases and J 2 bases, leaving 13 bases between the germline ends. This CDR3 has 14 amino acids. Germline V gives CDR1 MNHEY, CDR2 SMNVEV (reference sequence). The CDR3 here is CASSQDSTPYEQYF. As DNA, the CDR3 is TGTGCCAGCAGTCAGGACTCTACCCCCTACGAGCAGTACTTC.

The V gene is TRBV20-1, the J gene TRBJ2-7; 7 bases fit TRBD2. In germline, CDR1 is DFQATT, CDR2 SNEGSKA (reference sequence). The V segment lost 3 bases and the J segment 7 bases; nucleotides outside the gene matches: 12. The CDR3 contains 14 residues. CDR3 region: CSASSSGILGEQYF. The CDR3 DNA sequence: TGCAGTGCTAGTTCCAGCGGGATTTTGGGTGAGCAGTACTTC.

The chain recombines TRBV7-6 with TRBJ2-1; 7 bases line up with TRBD1. This CDR3 has 19 amino acids. V shed 0 bases and J 0 bases; nucleotides not matched to a gene: 11. Looked up from germline, CDR1 is SGHVS and CDR2 is FNYEAQ. CDR3 amino acids: CASSLAVPGQKSSYNEQFF. CDR3 in DNA: TGTGCCAGCAGCTTAGCTGTCCCGGGACAGAAGAGCTCCTACAATGAGCAGTTCTTC.

The chain combines TRBV5-1 with TRBJ2-5; 7 bases are shared with TRBD1. J lost 3 bases, V lost 4 bases, and 3 bases had no gene match. The CDR3 covers 13 residues. From germline, CDR1 is SGHRS and CDR2 YFSETQ. In nucleotides, the CDR3 is TGCGCCAGCAGCCGAACAGGGGAAGAGACCCAGTACTTC. Translated: CASSRTGEETQYF.

The chain joins TRBV6-2 or TRBV6-3 to TRBJ2-1, with 7 bases aligning to TRBD1. V lost 5 bases, J lost 3 bases, and 4 bases stayed unmatched. This CDR3 is 14 amino acids long. CDR1 is MNHEY and CDR2 is SVGEGT in the germline V gene. The CDR3 nucleotides are TGTGCCAGCAGTACGGACAGGAACTACAATGAGCAGTTCTTC. It is translated as CASSTDRNYNEQFF.

The chain joins TRBV18 to TRBJ1-6; 8 bases fit TRBD1. The CDR3 is 14 residues long. Germline loops: CDR1 KGHSH, CDR2 LQKENI. V lost 6 bases to trimming and J lost 8 bases; unmatched junction nucleotides: 6. The chain's CDR3 is CASSPTGGDSPLHF. Written as DNA, the CDR3 is TGTGCCAGCTCGCCTACAGGGGGAGATTCACCCCTCCACTTT.

The chain combines TRBV7-9 with TRBJ1-2, with D possibly being TRBD1 (5 bases). This CDR3 has 15 amino acids. CDR1 is SEHNR, CDR2 FQNEAQ, per germline (reference sequence). V was pared by 2 bases and J by 8 bases, with 18 bases between. DNA for the CDR3: TGTGCCAGCAGCTTAAGGACAAGGGCGTTGGGCGGCTACACCTTC. It translates to CASSLRTRALGGYTF.

The chain joins TRBV5-1 to TRBJ1-1, with D tentatively TRBD1 (5 bases). The CDR3 sequence is 13 residues long. CDR1 SGHRS and CDR2 YFSETQ come from the germline V gene. The ends were cut back, 3 bases at V and 2 bases at J, with 8 bases in the middle. The CDR3 spells CASSSQGNTEAFF. The DNA for the CDR3 is TGCGCCAGCAGCTCTCAGGGAAACACTGAAGCTTTCTTT.

This rearrangement joins TRBV9 to TRBJ1-2; D call uncertain. Germline V CDR1 and CDR2: SGDLS, YYNGEE. The CDR3 consists of 13 residues. V lost 4 bases to trimming and J lost 7 bases, with 14 bases between them. The CDR3 protein is CASSPNGDLGYTF. The CDR3 nucleotides read TGTGCCAGCAGCCCAAACGGGGATCTTGGCTACACCTTC.

V and J are TRBV14 and TRBJ1-1, with 7 bases fitting TRBD1. The germline V gene encodes CDR1 SGHDN and CDR2 FVKESK. V lost 5 bases to trimming and J lost 7 bases; unmatched junction nucleotides: 4. The CDR3 is 12 residues long. The CDR3 DNA reads TGTGCCAGCAGCGAACAGGGGTATGAAGCTTTCTTT. This sequence encodes CASSEQGYEAFF.

V is TRBV30 and J is TRBJ2-7; 9 bases line up with TRBD2. This CDR3 is built from 14 residues. Losses at the gene ends were 5 bases for V and 6 bases for J; bases not matched to a gene: 11. Germline V lookup: CDR1 GTSNPN, CDR2 SVGIG (reference sequence). CDR3 sequence (DNA): TGTGCCTGGGACAGAAATAGCGGGAGAAGCGAGCAGTACTTC. Residues: CAWDRNSGRSEQYF.

CDR3 DNA: TGTGCCAGCAGTCTTGGACAGTACACTGAAGCTTTCTTT. Encoded protein: CASSLGQYTEAFF. The genes are TRBV6-5 and TRBJ1-1, with D possibly being TRBD1 (6 bases). CDR1 MNHEY and CDR2 SVGAGI come from the germline V gene. The CDR3 extends over 13 amino acids. V lost 5 bases and J lost 3, with 10 bases in between.

This chain links TRBV7-8 with TRBJ1-1, with no clear D. The CDR3 contains 14 residues. Deletions cut 1 base from V and 0 bases from J, with 6 bases between. The germline gives CDR1 SGHVS, CDR2 FQNEAQ. CDR3 sequence (DNA): TGTGCCAGCAGCTTAGGCTCGGTGAACACTGAAGCTTTCTTT. Amino acid sequence: CASSLGSVNTEAFF. Variable domain in full (rest from reference TRBV7-8 and TRBJ1-1): GAGVSQSPRYKVAKRGQDVALRCDPISGHVSLFWYQQALGQGPEFLTYFQNEAQLDKSGLPSDRFFAERPEGSVSTLKIQRTQQEDSAVYLCASSLGSVNTEAFFGQGTRLTVV.

The chain uses TRBV29-1 and TRBJ1-1; tentative D call: TRBD1 (6 bases). Deletions cut 5 bases from V and 6 bases from J, with 16 bases between. The CDR3 runs 13 residues. The germline V gene has CDR1 SQVTM and CDR2 ANQGSEA. Here the CDR3 DNA reads TGCAGCGTTCCCCGGCAGGGGATCGCTGAAGCTTTCTTT. Translation: CSVPRQGIAEAFF.